This T cell receptor beta chain comes out of a study of cytomegalovirus exposure and HLA in healthy donors. After removal of 1 base from V and 3 bases from J, the junction contained 8 bases not matched to a gene. This CDR3 is 16 amino acids long. CDR1 is SGHAT and CDR2 is FQNNGV in the germline V gene. The PCR made use of 60 Vbeta and 13 Jbeta primers. This table comes from immunoSEQ multiplex PCR, and its TCRdb copy is limited to in-frame clones, with some not included. The data contain about 100,000 clones, around three quarters of them singletons. The specimen was PBMCs. The receptor comes from a young man in good health and CMV-seronegative. The genes are TRBV11-2 and TRBJ2-7; 8 positions agree with TRBD1. For the CDR3, the DNA is TGTGCCAGCAGCTTAGTAAGGACAGGGTTCAACTACGAGCAGTACTTC. Protein sequence: CASSLVRTGFNYEQYF. Drawing the rest from reference TRBV11-2 and TRBJ2-7, the complete variable domain is EAGVAQSPRYKIIEKRQSVAFWCNPISGHATLYWYQQILGQGPKLLIQFQNNGVVDDSQLPKDRFSAERLKGVDSTLKIQPAKLEDSAVYLCASSLVRTGFNYEQYFGPGTRLTVT.